This is a list of T cell receptor beta chains from one sample in a study of cytomegalovirus exposure and HLA in healthy donors. TCRdb's table, derived via immunoSEQ multiplex PCR, lists solely in-frame clones and lacks some. The repertoire holds approximately 72,000 clones, approximately 82% seen once, with under 2.5% in the top ten. The material sequenced was PBMCs. These receptors came from a man aged 18 to 35 in good health and CMV-seronegative. CDR3s include the opening cysteine and the closing phenylalanine or tryptophan. Each record gives: CDR3 DNA, CDR3 protein, V gene, J gene, D gene, clone size. D genes are given only for firm matches. Clone size appears in some rows only: once, few, many, or a class for an expanded clone.

cdr3_nt: TGTGCCTGGAGTGTAGACAGGTCCCTGGGGAATGGCTACACCTTC; cdr3_aa: CAWSVDRSLGNGYTF; v_call: TRBV30; j_call: TRBJ1-2; d_call: .; clone_size: .
cdr3_nt: TGTGCCAGCAGTTCGGCCCCAGAGGACAGGGGGCAGGGCTACACCTTC; cdr3_aa: CASSSAPEDRGQGYTF; v_call: TRBV6-5; j_call: TRBJ1-2; d_call: TRBD1; clone_size: .
cdr3_nt: TGTGCCAGCAGTAGGACACTTCAAGAGACCCAGTACTTC; cdr3_aa: CASSRTLQETQYF; v_call: TRBV27; j_call: TRBJ2-5; d_call: .; clone_size: .
cdr3_nt: TGTGCCAGCAGTTTAGATCTAGTAGCGGGAGGAAGCCCACCCTTCTACGAGCAGTACTTC; cdr3_aa: CASSLDLVAGGSPPFYEQYF; v_call: TRBV28; j_call: TRBJ2-7; d_call: TRBD2; clone_size: .
cdr3_nt: TGCAGCGTTGAAGGACAAGCGGGAGGGCCCACAAGATACAATGAGCAGTTCTTC; cdr3_aa: CSVEGQAGGPTRYNEQFF; v_call: TRBV29-1; j_call: TRBJ2-1; d_call: TRBD2; clone_size: .
cdr3_nt: TGCGCCAGCAGCTTGGGGGGGCTCACTGAAGCTTTCTTT; cdr3_aa: CASSLGGLTEAFF; v_call: TRBV5-1; j_call: TRBJ1-1; d_call: .; clone_size: few
cdr3_nt: TGCGTCAGCAGCATTTATAACAGGGGACGAAGCACAGATACGCAGTATTTT; cdr3_aa: CVSSIYNRGRSTDTQYF; v_call: TRBV5-1; j_call: TRBJ2-3; d_call: TRBD1; clone_size: .
cdr3_nt: TGTGCCAGCAGTTTAAGGTATAGCGGGAGCGAAAACATTCAGTACTTC; cdr3_aa: CASSLRYSGSENIQYF; v_call: TRBV28; j_call: TRBJ2-4; d_call: TRBD2; clone_size: .
cdr3_nt: TGTGCCAGCAGTTTACCCGGGAGCGCCTACGAGCAGTACTTC; cdr3_aa: CASSLPGSAYEQYF; v_call: TRBV28; j_call: TRBJ2-7; d_call: .; clone_size: .
cdr3_nt: TGCGCCAGCAGACTAACCGGCTCTGGAAACACCATATATTTT; cdr3_aa: CASRLTGSGNTIYF; v_call: TRBV5-1; j_call: TRBJ1-3; d_call: .; clone_size: few
cdr3_nt: TGTGCCAGCAGTCCCCTTTTGGGGAGTGGCTACACCTTC; cdr3_aa: CASSPLLGSGYTF; v_call: TRBV6-5; j_call: TRBJ1-2; d_call: .; clone_size: few
cdr3_nt: TGTGCCAGCAGCAAAGTCGGGGACAGGGTGGCCTACGAGCAGTACTTC; cdr3_aa: CASSKVGDRVAYEQYF; v_call: TRBV21-1; j_call: TRBJ2-7; d_call: .; clone_size: .
cdr3_nt: TGTTCCAGCAGCTTACGGAGACCGGGGGGCTCTCTGTACAATGAGCAGTTCTTC; cdr3_aa: CSSSLRRPGGSLYNEQFF; v_call: TRBV7-9; j_call: TRBJ2-1; d_call: .; clone_size: .